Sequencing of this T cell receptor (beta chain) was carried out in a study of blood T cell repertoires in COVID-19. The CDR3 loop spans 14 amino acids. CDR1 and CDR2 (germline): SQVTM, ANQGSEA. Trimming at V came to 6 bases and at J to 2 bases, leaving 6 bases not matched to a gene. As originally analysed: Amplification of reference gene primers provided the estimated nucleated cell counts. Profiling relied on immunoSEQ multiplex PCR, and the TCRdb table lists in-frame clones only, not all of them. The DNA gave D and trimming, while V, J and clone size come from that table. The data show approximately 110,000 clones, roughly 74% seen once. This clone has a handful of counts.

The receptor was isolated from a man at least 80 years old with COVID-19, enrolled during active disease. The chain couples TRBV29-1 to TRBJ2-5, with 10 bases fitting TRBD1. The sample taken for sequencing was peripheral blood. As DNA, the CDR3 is TGCAGCGTGGGGACAGGGGTTGAGCAAGAGACCCAGTACTTC. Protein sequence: CSVGTGVEQETQYF.